This TCR beta chain was obtained from a study of shared clonotypes between healthy human individuals (dated by TCRdb to about 2020). Study-wide context: Three men and a couple of women, aged 18 to 49 years, made up the cohort. For each donor, CD4 naive and CD4 memory were each run on three plates, CD8 naive on two plates, and CD8 memory on one plate. The study deeply sequenced blood TCR repertoires of several healthy adults to estimate repertoire size and the extent of clonotype sharing between individuals. To increase sequencing depth and limit assay-specific biases, different laboratories used diverse techniques to prepare libraries and sequence TCR repertoires. Each donor's leukapheresis produced roughly between roughly 0.85 and 9.5 billion PBMCs. Beyond this particular receptor, the publication reports: Estimated clonotype richness was generally larger for naive than for memory subsets. Pairwise subsampling led to the expectation that sequencing depth would affect the degree of clonotype sharing among donors. Higher generation probabilities were observed for clonotypes shared by all four sorted-subset donors than for non-shared clonotypes. Incomplete sequencing was indicated by rarefaction of sorted-subset datasets, despite the large sequencing depth. Sampling was restricted to blood, and TCR repertoires in tissues likely differ from the TCR repertoires found in blood. Sharing across several donors was observed for 5% to 6.5% of naive CD4, 3.5% of naive CD8, roughly 2.3% of memory CD4, and 0.4% of memory CD8 clonotypes. Because the study included only a small number of donors, the genetic and exposure-history diversity represented was limited.

Using the deep immunoSEQ assay, TCR CDR3 regions were amplified from genomic DNA by multiplex PCR. For each cell subset, the extracted genomic DNA was distributed evenly across all wells of several immunoSEQ 96-well plates, and each plate served as one replicate. Each replicate PCR for sorted subsets received about 200 ng genomic DNA, equal to tens of thousands of T cell genomes. Purified libraries were quantified with a Qubit 3.0 fluorometer, sized on a Bioanalyzer 2100, and re-quantified with the KAPA Library Quantification kit. Every immunoSEQ 96-well plate was sequenced on a dedicated single-read 150-cycle Illumina NextSeq 550 flow cell. In the paper's pipeline: Because the immunoSEQ output held only junctional sequences and lacked quality scores, the filtering could not match the filtering applied to full-length reads. Sequences were annotated with PyIR, a Python wrapper for IgBLAST v1.9, using IMGT germline references to assign V/J genes and CDR3. Reads were filtered out if the reads had weak V/J assignments (E-value above 1e-6), no CDR3, stop codons, out-of-frame junctions, or ambiguous translated residues. A V3J clonotype was defined by an identical inferred V gene, J gene, and CDR3 amino acid sequence. To compute the percentage overlap between repertoires, the number of shared unique clonotypes was divided by the size of the smaller repertoire. Richness of each repertoire was evaluated using RTK rarefaction, the Chao1 estimator, and Recon v2.1 estimates of unobserved clonotypes. OLGA was used to compute generation probabilities for all TCRbeta clonotypes that the gDNA method yielded from four donors. TCRdb stores this immuneACCESS table with in-frame sequences only. Part of the clones is absent; in the studies checked, under half of the shortfall reflects unresolved V genes, and no reason is known for the rest. The DNA gave D and trimming, while V, J and clone size come from that table. The sample table contains 110,000 or so clones; only one count was recorded for approximately 70% of them. The top ten hold around 24% of the sample.

The donors were healthy, HIV-negative adults with no recently reported acute infections or vaccinations. Every donor was a Caucasian adult residing in Nashville, Tennessee, USA. CD8 memory samples were composed of magnetically selected CD45RO+ cells combined with CCR7-negative CD45RA+ effector memory (TemRA) cells. Blood was obtained by leukapheresis, after which PBMCs were separated by Ficoll-Histopaque density gradient centrifugation and cryopreserved in liquid nitrogen vapor phase. Analytical flow cytometry was used to check the purity and quantity of every magnetically sorted T cell population. Genomic DNA was isolated from each sorted fraction and quantified by UV absorbance on a Nanodrop 2000c. Details on this clone: No cognate antigen has been identified for it. Base quality data are lacking; no much larger clone is found one base away.

According to the germline V gene, CDR1 reads SGHVS and CDR2 reads FQNEAQ. Spanning cysteine to phenylalanine, the CDR3 consists of 18 amino acids. Left in the record is the CDR3 DNA by itself, 54 bases read in frame from the first base. Relative to germline, V is missing 5 bases and J is missing 0 bases, with 12 bases of the junction outside any gene match. Sequencing used memory CD8+ T cells sorted from blood. The sample's cell subset or site label is to be understood as: CD45RO+ cells pooled with CCR7-negative TemRA cells. The rearranged segments are TRBV7-8 and TRBJ2-4, with 8 bases aligning to TRBD2. This receptor was taken from a woman younger than 45 in good health. The nucleotide sequence reads as follows: TGTGCCAGCAGCCCACGCTTGGTAGCGGGACTAGCCAAAAACATTCAGTACTTC. Its protein reads: CASSPRLVAGLAKNIQYF.